These T cell receptor beta chains were read from a single sample in a study of shared clonotypes between healthy human individuals. Method: immunoSEQ multiplex PCR; TCRdb's copy keeps in-frame clones and lacks some. The table shows roughly 2.4 million clones, with roughly 95% occurring only once. The sample taken for sequencing was naive CD4+ T cells sorted from blood. These receptors were collected from a man younger than 35 in good health. Each CDR3 is given with its conserved first and last residue. The D gene is left open where the match is weak. Clone sizes are given selectively: once, few, many, or a class where the clone is expanded.

clone size,D gene,V gene,J gene,CDR3 protein,CDR3 DNA
-,TRBD1,TRBV7-2,TRBJ2-3,CASTRQGRPDTQYF,TGTGCCAGCACCCGACAGGGGCGGCCAGATACGCAGTATTTT
-,-,TRBV10-1,TRBJ2-2,CASSESTRAAGELFF,TGCGCCAGCAGTGAGTCGACCAGGGCGGCCGGGGAGCTGTTTTTT
-,TRBD1,TRBV5-1,TRBJ2-5,CASSLAMGTGGRETQYF,TGCGCCAGCAGCTTGGCGATGGGGACAGGGGGCCGCGAGACCCAGTACTTC
-,-,TRBV7-2,TRBJ1-5,CASSLAGYSNQPQHF,TGTGCCAGCAGCTTAGCCGGATATAGCAATCAGCCCCAGCATTTT
-,-,TRBV28,TRBJ1-1,CASSPQGLSTEAFF,TGTGCCAGCAGTCCCCAGGGACTCAGCACTGAAGCTTTCTTT
once,TRBD1,TRBV5-1,TRBJ2-7,CASSLAGQGANEQYF,TGCGCCAGCAGCTTGGCCGGACAGGGGGCTAACGAGCAGTACTTC
-,-,TRBV4-2,TRBJ1-3,CASSQETTSGNTIYF,TGTGCCAGCAGCCAAGAGACTACCTCTGGAAACACCATATATTTT
-,-,TRBV5-6,TRBJ2-7,CASTRGRDEQYF,TGTGCCAGCACCAGGGGGAGGGACGAGCAGTACTTC
-,-,TRBV28,TRBJ2-2,CASYDGNTGELFF,TGTGCCAGCTACGACGGGAACACCGGGGAGCTGTTTTTT
-,-,TRBV18,TRBJ2-2,CASSPDGANTGELFF,TGTGCCAGCTCACCGGACGGGGCGAACACCGGGGAGCTGTTTTTT
-,TRBD1,TRBV7-9,TRBJ2-7,CASSRLGGQAVEQYF,TGTGCCAGCAGCCGCCTCGGAGGACAGGCTGTCGAGCAGTACTTC
-,-,TRBV11-2,TRBJ1-6,CASSPQADTSPLHF,TGTGCCAGCAGCCCGCAGGCAGATACTTCACCCCTCCACTTT
-,-,TRBV2,TRBJ2-3,CASTGPTYTDTQYF,TGTGCCAGCACCGGACCGACCTACACAGATACGCAGTATTTT
-,-,TRBV5-1,TRBJ2-2,CASSLVINTGELFF,TGCGCCAGCAGCTTGGTAATAAACACCGGGGAGCTGTTTTTT
-,-,TRBV5-1,TRBJ2-1,CASSLDLGNEQFF,TGCGCCAGCAGCTTGGATTTGGGGAATGAGCAGTTCTTC
-,-,TRBV18,TRBJ2-6,CASAEGSGANVLTF,TGTGCCAGCGCCGAGGGTTCTGGGGCCAACGTCCTGACTTTC
-,-,TRBV7-2,TRBJ2-3,CASSRGITQYF,TGTGCCAGCAGCCGTGGGATAACGCAGTATTTT
-,-,TRBV28,TRBJ1-6,CASGPRDRGSPLHF,TGTGCCAGCGGCCCCCGGGACCGAGGTTCACCCCTCCACTTT
once,TRBD2,TRBV27,TRBJ2-1,CASSSSGRVEQFF,TGTGCCAGCAGTTCCAGCGGGAGGGTAGAGCAGTTCTTC
-,-,TRBV9,TRBJ1-6,CASSPGQGSPLHF,TGTGCCAGCAGCCCCGGCCAGGGGTCACCCCTCCACTTT
-,-,TRBV18,TRBJ2-7,CASSRNDRSYEQYF,TGTGCCAGCTCACGAAACGACAGGTCCTACGAGCAGTACTTC
-,-,TRBV15,TRBJ2-7,CATSRDVFGEQYF,TGTGCCACCAGCAGAGATGTGTTCGGTGAGCAGTACTTC
-,TRBD1,TRBV9,TRBJ1-5,CASSVGQGGQPQHF,TGTGCCAGCAGCGTAGGACAGGGGGGTCAGCCCCAGCATTTT
-,TRBD1,TRBV2,TRBJ1-6,CASSVNDRGNSPLHF,TGTGCCAGCAGTGTGAACGACAGGGGGAATTCACCCCTCCACTTT
once,TRBD1,TRBV6-1,TRBJ2-2,CASRQGASGELFF,TGTGCCAGCAGACAGGGGGCGTCCGGGGAGCTGTTTTTT
-,TRBD1,TRBV5-1,TRBJ1-2,CASSSGQENGYTF,TGCGCCAGCAGCTCCGGACAGGAGAATGGCTACACCTTC
-,-,TRBV5-1,TRBJ2-6,CASSLDPGRANVLTF,TGCGCCAGCAGCTTGGATCCAGGGAGAGCCAACGTCCTGACTTTC
-,TRBD2,TRBV30,TRBJ2-6,CAWSIAGVSSGANVLTF,TGTGCCTGGAGTATAGCGGGAGTGAGCTCTGGGGCCAACGTCCTGACTTTC
once,-,TRBV5-4,TRBJ2-3,CASSKQGDTQYF,TGTGCCAGCAGCAAACAGGGAGATACGCAGTATTTT